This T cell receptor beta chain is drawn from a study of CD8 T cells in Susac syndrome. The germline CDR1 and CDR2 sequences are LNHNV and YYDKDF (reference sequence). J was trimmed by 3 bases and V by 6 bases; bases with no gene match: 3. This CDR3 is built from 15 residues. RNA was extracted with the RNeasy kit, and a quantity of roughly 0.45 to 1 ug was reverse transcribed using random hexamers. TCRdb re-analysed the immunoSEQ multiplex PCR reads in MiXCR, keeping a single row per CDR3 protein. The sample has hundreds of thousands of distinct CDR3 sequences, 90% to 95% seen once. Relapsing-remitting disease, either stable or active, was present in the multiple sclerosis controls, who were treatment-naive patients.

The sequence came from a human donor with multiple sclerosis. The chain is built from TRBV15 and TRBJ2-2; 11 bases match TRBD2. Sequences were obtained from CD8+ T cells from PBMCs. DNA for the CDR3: TGTGCCACCAGGTCTAGCGGGGGGTACACCGGGGAGCTGTTTTTT. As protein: CATRSSGGYTGELFF.